This T cell receptor beta chain was found in a study of cytomegalovirus exposure and HLA in healthy donors. Germline CDR1 SNHLY, CDR2 FYNNEI. The CDR3 spans 14 residues. V lost 2 bases and J lost 6, with 14 bases in between. To note about this clone: Its target is not known.

Sequenced by immunoSEQ multiplex PCR; TCRdb stores in-frame clones only, minus some. The sample yields roughly 48,000 clones, roughly 85% seen once. Study results and limitations: CMV antigen specificity was confirmed in vitro for three CMV-associated chains. Reported results showed that the classifier diagnosed cytomegalovirus status with high specificity and sensitivity.

The chain couples TRBV2 to TRBJ2-7; D might be TRBD1 (6 bases). The sequence derives from a woman aged 25 to 39 in good health and CMV-seronegative. The sequencing sample was made of PBMCs. The chain's CDR3 is CASSERTQGLEQYF. The CDR3 bases are TGTGCCAGCAGTGAAAGAACGCAGGGGCTCGAGCAGTACTTC.